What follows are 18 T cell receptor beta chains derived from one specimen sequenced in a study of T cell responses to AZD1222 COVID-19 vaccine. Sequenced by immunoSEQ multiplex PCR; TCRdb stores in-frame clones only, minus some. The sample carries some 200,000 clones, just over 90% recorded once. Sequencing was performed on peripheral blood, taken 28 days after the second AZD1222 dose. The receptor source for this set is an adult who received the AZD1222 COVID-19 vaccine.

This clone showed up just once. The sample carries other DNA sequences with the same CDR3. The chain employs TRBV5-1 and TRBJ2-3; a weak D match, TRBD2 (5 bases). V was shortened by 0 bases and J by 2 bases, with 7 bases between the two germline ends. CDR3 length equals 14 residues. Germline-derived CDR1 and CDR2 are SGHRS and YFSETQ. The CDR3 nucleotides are TGCGCCAGCAGCTTGGGGGGAGACACAGATACGCAGTATTTT. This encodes CASSLGGDTDTQYF.

Here the CDR3 reads CASSEARSGGGGNEQFF. The DNA of the CDR3 is TGTGCCAGCAGTGAAGCGCGGTCGGGAGGGGGAGGGAATGAGCAGTTCTTC. The chain links TRBV2 to TRBJ2-1; 8 bases map to TRBD2. The V segment lost 0 bases and the J segment 7 bases; nucleotides outside the gene matches: 11. The germline V gene encodes CDR1 SNHLY and CDR2 FYNNEI. The CDR3 loop spans 17 amino acids.

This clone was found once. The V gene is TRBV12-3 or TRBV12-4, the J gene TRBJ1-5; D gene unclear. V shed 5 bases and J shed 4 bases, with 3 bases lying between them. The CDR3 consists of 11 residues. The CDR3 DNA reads TGTGCCAGCAGTGAAAATCAGCCCCAGCATTTT. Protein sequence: CASSENQPQHF.

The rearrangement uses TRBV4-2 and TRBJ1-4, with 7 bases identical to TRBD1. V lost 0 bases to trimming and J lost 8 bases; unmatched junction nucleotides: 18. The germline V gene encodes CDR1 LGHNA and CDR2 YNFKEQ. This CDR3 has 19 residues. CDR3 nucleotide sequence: TGTGCCAGCAGCCAAGATACAGCGGGACAGCCCTCCCTTGGGGAAAAACTGTTTTTT. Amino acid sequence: CASSQDTAGQPSLGEKLFF.

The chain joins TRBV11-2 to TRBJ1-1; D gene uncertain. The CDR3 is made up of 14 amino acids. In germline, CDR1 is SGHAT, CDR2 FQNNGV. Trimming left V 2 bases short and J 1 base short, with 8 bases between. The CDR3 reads CASSLSWPNTEAFF. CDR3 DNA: TGTGCCAGCAGCTTATCGTGGCCGAACACTGAAGCTTTCTTT.

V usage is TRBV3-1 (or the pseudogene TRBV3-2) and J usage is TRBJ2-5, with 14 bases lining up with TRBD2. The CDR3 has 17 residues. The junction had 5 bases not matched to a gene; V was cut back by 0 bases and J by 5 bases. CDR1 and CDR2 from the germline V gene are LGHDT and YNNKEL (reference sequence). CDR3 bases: TGTGCCAGCAGCCAAGAGGGACTAGCGGGAGCCTGGGAGACCCAGTACTTC. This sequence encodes CASSQEGLAGAWETQYF.

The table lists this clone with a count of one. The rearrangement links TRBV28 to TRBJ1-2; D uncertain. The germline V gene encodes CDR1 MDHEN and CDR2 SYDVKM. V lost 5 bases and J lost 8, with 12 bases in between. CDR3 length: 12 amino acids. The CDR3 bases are TGTGCCAGCAGTCCTTCGGGCGGCGGCTACACCTTC. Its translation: CASSPSGGGYTF.

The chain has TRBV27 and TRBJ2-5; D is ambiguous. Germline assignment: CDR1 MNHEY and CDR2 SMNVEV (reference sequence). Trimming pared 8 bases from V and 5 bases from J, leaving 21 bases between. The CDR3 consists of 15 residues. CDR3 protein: CASCPLKAPRETQYF. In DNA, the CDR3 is TGTGCCAGCTGCCCATTAAAGGCCCCCCGGGAGACCCAGTACTTC.

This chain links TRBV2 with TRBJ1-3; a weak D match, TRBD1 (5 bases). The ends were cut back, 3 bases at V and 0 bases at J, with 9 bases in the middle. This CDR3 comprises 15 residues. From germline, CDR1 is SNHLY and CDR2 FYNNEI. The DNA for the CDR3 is TGTGCCAGCAGTGATCTGGGGGGCTCTGGAAACACCATATATTTT. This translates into CASSDLGGSGNTIYF. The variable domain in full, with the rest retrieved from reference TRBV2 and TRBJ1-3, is EPEVTQTPSHQVTQMGQEVILRCVPISNHLYFYWYRQILGQKVEFLVSFYNNEISEKSEIFDDQFSVERPDGSNFTLKIRSTKLEDSAMYFCASSDLGGSGNTIYFGEGSWLTVV.

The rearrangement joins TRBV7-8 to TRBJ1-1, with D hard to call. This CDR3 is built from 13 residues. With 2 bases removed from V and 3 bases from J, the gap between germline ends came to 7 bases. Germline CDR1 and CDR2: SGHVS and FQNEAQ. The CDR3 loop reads CASSLRTDTEAFF. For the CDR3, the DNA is TGTGCCAGCAGCTTAAGGACGGACACTGAAGCTTTCTTT.

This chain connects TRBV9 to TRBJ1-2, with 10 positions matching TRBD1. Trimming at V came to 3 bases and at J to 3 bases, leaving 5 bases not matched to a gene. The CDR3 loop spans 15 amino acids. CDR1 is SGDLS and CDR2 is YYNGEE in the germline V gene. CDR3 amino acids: CASSAQDRGDYGYTF. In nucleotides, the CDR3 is TGTGCCAGCAGCGCCCAGGACAGGGGGGACTATGGCTACACCTTC.

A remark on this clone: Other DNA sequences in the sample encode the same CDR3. This CDR3 reads CASSQAGGGTEAFF. As DNA, the CDR3 is TGTGCCAGCAGCCAAGCCGGGGGCGGCACTGAAGCTTTCTTT. V gene TRBV3-1 (or the pseudogene TRBV3-2) combines with J gene TRBJ1-1; D may be TRBD1 (6 bases). V lost 1 base and J 4 bases, leaving 10 bases between the germline ends. CDR1 is LGHDT and CDR2 is YNNKEL in the germline V gene (reference sequence). This CDR3 has 14 amino acids.

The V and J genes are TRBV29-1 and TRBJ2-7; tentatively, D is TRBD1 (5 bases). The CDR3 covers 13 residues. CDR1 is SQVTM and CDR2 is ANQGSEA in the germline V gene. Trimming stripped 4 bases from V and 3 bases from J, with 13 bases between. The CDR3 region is CSVVTASFYEQYF. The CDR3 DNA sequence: TGCAGCGTTGTGACAGCCTCCTTCTACGAGCAGTACTTC.

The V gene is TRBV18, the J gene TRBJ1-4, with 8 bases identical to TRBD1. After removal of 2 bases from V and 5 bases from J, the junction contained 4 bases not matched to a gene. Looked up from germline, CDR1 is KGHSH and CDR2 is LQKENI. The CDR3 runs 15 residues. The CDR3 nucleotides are TGTGCCAGCTCACCAACAGGGGGTCGGAATGAAAAACTGTTTTTT. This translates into CASSPTGGRNEKLFF.

In DNA form, the CDR3 reads TGTGCCAGCAGCCACGGGAACACCGGGGAGCTGTTTTTT. Translating it yields CASSHGNTGELFF. The gene calls are TRBV5-6 and TRBJ2-2; D is undetermined. In germline, CDR1 is SGHDT, CDR2 YYEEEE. This CDR3 has 13 residues. V gave up 4 bases and J gave up 1 base, with 5 bases separating them.

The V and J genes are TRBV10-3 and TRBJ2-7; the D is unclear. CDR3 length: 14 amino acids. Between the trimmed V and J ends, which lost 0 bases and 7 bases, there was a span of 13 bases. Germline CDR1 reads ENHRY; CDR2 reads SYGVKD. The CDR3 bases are TGTGCCATCAGTGAGTCGATTATCGACGTAGAGCAGTACTTC. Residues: CAISESIIDVEQYF.

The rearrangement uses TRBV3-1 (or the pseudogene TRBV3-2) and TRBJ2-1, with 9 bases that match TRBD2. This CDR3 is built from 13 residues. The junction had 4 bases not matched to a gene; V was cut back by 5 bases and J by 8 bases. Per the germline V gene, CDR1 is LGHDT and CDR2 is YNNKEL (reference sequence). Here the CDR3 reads CASSETSGYEQFF. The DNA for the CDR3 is TGTGCCAGCAGCGAGACTAGCGGCTATGAGCAGTTCTTC.

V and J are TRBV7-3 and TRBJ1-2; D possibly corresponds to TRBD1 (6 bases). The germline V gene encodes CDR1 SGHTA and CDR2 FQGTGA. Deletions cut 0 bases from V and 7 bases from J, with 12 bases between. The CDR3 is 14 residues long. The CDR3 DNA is TGTGCCAGCAGCTTAACACAGGGTAGGGGTGGCTACACCTTC. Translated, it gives CASSLTQGRGGYTF.